The clone carrying this T cell receptor (beta chain) was recorded many times. Antigen unknown. MiXCR, run by TCRdb on the 5' RACE reads, gives a single entry per CDR3 protein. The sample gives about 570,000 distinct CDR3 sequences, around 9.6% of which show up once; around 3.1% is in the top ten. These data originate in a study of identical twins. Study-level points and caveats: Insertion counts were lower in abundant cord blood beta clonotypes, a trend that memory repertoires did not show. Among monozygotic twins, out-of-frame TCR alpha sharing exceeded what models predicted.

Every sampled donor was Caucasian and healthy. This CDR3 contains 16 residues. Germline CDR1 is MNHEY and CDR2 is SVGEGT. V lost 7 bases and J lost 0, with 19 bases in between. These data were also reused for a study on yellow fever vaccine responses in identical twins.

This chain connects TRBV6-2 or TRBV6-3 to TRBJ2-7, with unresolved D. This clonotype was sampled from a woman between 18 and 29 years old in good health. Sequences were obtained from PBMCs. CDR3 nucleotide sequence: TGTGCCAGCACCACAATGGTGGGCAGGAACTCCTACGAGCAGTACTTC. This codes for CASTTMVGRNSYEQYF.